These 21 T cell receptor beta chains were sequenced from one sample in a study of blood T cell repertoires in COVID-19. Data came from immunoSEQ multiplex PCR; TCRdb stores just in-frame clones and leaves some out. The table has approximately 250,000 clones, about 83% seen once. The sample consisted of peripheral blood. The source is a man aged 50-59 years with acute or convalescent COVID-19.

V and J are TRBV5-1 and TRBJ2-5; D remains ambiguous. The CDR3 totals 14 residues. Trimming stripped 2 bases from V and 0 bases from J, with 8 bases between. The germline gives CDR1 SGHRS, CDR2 YFSETQ. The CDR3 region is CASSFSGYQETQYF. CDR3 DNA sequence: TGCGCCAGCAGCTTCTCAGGATACCAAGAGACCCAGTACTTC.

Regarding this clone: Other DNA sequences within the sample encode an identical CDR3. V gene TRBV7-9 combines with J gene TRBJ1-5; D possibly corresponds to TRBD1 (5 bases). CDR1 SEHNR and CDR2 FQNEAQ come from the germline V gene (reference sequence). Trimming pared 6 bases from V and 4 bases from J, leaving 7 bases between. The CDR3 length is 12 residues. The CDR3 DNA is TGTGCCAGCAGTAGGGGTAATCAGCCCCAGCATTTT. Its translation is CASSRGNQPQHF.

J is TRBJ2-3 and V is TRBV5-1; 7 positions match TRBD1. CDR1 is SGHRS, CDR2 YFSETQ, per germline. The CDR3 spans 16 residues. The trim removed 1 base at V and 1 base at J, leaving 6 bases unmatched. In DNA form, the CDR3 reads TGCGCCAGCAGCTTGACAGGGGCCGGTGGCACAGATACGCAGTATTTT. It codes for CASSLTGAGGTDTQYF.

V and J are TRBV5-1 and TRBJ2-1, with 9 positions matching TRBD2. J was trimmed by 3 bases and V by 4 bases; bases with no gene match: 8. In germline, CDR1 is SGHRS, CDR2 YFSETQ. CDR3 size: 16 residues. The DNA of the CDR3 is TGCGCCAGCAGCCTTCTAGCGGGGACCCGCTACAATGAGCAGTTCTTC. It translates to CASSLLAGTRYNEQFF.

The CDR3 protein is CASSFSRFLNQPQHF. In DNA form, the CDR3 reads TGTGCCAGCAGTTTTTCCAGGTTTCTCAATCAGCCCCAGCATTTT. The chain recombines TRBV27 with TRBJ1-5; D unresolved. CDR1 MNHEY and CDR2 SMNVEV come from the germline V gene (reference sequence). Trimming removed 3 bases at V and 3 bases at J, with 12 bases between. This CDR3 is 15 amino acids long.

V and J are TRBV14 and TRBJ2-3, with TRBD1 identical over 8 bases. CDR3 length: 16 amino acids. The V and J ends lost 0 bases and 7 bases, in that order; junction bases with no gene match: 9. CDR1 is SGHDN, CDR2 FVKESK, per germline. CDR3 bases: TGTGCCAGCAGCCAAGATAACAGGGGGGATCCTTATACGCAGTATTTT. Amino acids: CASSQDNRGDPYTQYF.

The chain is built from TRBV27 and TRBJ2-7; the match to TRBD2 covers 15 bases. Germline lookup yields CDR1 MNHEY and CDR2 SMNVEV (reference sequence). With V trimmed by 2 bases and J by 3 bases, 2 bases remained unmatched. This CDR3 is built from 16 residues. CDR3 bases: TGTGCCAGCAGTTTACGGGGACTAGCGGGGGGCTACGAGCAGTACTTC. Translation: CASSLRGLAGGYEQYF.

The chain has TRBV6-5 and TRBJ1-2, with D perhaps TRBD1 (5 bases). V shed 5 bases and J shed 2 bases, with 12 bases lying between them. The CDR3 extends over 14 amino acids. CDR1 is MNHEY, CDR2 SVGAGI, per germline. CDR3 amino acids: CASSPPKGNYGYTF. DNA for the CDR3: TGTGCCAGCAGTCCGCCTAAGGGGAACTATGGCTACACCTTC.

This clone was counted once. The chain is built from TRBV7-3 and TRBJ1-2; 10 bases are shared with TRBD1. V dropped 5 bases and J dropped 4; count of bases not matched to a gene: 7. The CDR3 has 15 amino acids. Germline CDR1 is SGHTA and CDR2 is FQGTGA. Here the CDR3 reads CASSPDRGSGYGYTF. The DNA for the CDR3 is TGTGCCAGCAGCCCGGACAGGGGGTCTGGCTATGGCTACACCTTC.

As to this clone: One end of the junction is discordant with germline, which a read error may explain. The V and J genes are TRBV7-9 and TRBJ1-2, with D possibly TRBD1 on 6 matching bases. This CDR3 has 14 amino acids. Germline lookup yields CDR1 SEHNR and CDR2 FQNEAQ (reference sequence). CDR3 sequence reads: CASSLVTGDTGYTF. The CDR3, as DNA: TGTGCCAGTAGCTTAGTGACAGGAGACACTGGCTACACCTTC.

The chain has TRBV5-1 and TRBJ2-5; D may be TRBD1 (6 bases). Germline CDR1 SGHRS, CDR2 YFSETQ. V dropped 0 bases and J dropped 1 base, with 10 bases sitting between them. The CDR3 contains 15 residues. The DNA of the CDR3 is TGCGCCAGCAGCTTGGGCCTAGGGGGCCAAGAGACCCAGTACTTC. Protein sequence: CASSLGLGGQETQYF.

The V call is TRBV5-1, the J call TRBJ2-1, with D maybe TRBD2 (6 bases). Germline loops: CDR1 SGHRS, CDR2 YFSETQ. The CDR3 runs 14 residues. The germline V and J ends were trimmed by 1 base and 8 bases, with 13 bases remaining between them. CDR3 sequence: CASSLQRAGHEQFF. The DNA for the CDR3 is TGCGCCAGCAGCTTGCAGCGGGCGGGCCATGAGCAGTTCTTC.

This rearrangement joins TRBV5-8 to TRBJ2-5; TRBD2 aligns across 10 bases. Trimming removed 0 bases from V and 4 bases from J; junction bases left unmatched: 6. CDR1 SGHTS and CDR2 YDEGEE come from the germline V gene. The CDR3 is made up of 16 amino acids. Here the CDR3 reads CASSLALLAGSETQYF. As DNA, the CDR3 is TGTGCCAGCAGCTTGGCTCTACTAGCGGGGTCAGAGACCCAGTACTTC.

For this clone: Other nucleotide sequences from this sample produce the same CDR3. The chain couples TRBV30 to TRBJ2-3; 9 bases agree with TRBD1. Germline values: CDR1 GTSNPN, CDR2 SVGIG (reference sequence). The CDR3 has 12 amino acids. V shed 5 bases, J shed 6 bases, and the junction held 3 bases outside the gene matches. CDR3 loop: CAWDRGSDTQYF. As DNA, the CDR3 is TGTGCCTGGGACAGGGGGTCGGATACGCAGTATTTT.

This sequence joins TRBV6-5 and TRBJ2-7, with a possible D match to TRBD1 (6 bases). V was shortened by 2 bases and J by 2 bases, with 16 bases between the two germline ends. CDR1 and CDR2 (germline): MNHEY, SVGAGI. CDR3 length: 16 residues. CDR3 DNA sequence: TGTGCCAGCAGTTACCTAGGGGTACAGGGAACCTACGAGCAGTACTTC. Translating gives CASSYLGVQGTYEQYF.

The gene calls are TRBV9 and TRBJ1-1, with D possibly being TRBD1 (5 bases). Germline CDR1 is SGDLS and CDR2 is YYNGEE. V was clipped by 4 bases and J by 2 bases, with 12 bases between them. The CDR3 length is 14 residues. In nucleotides, the CDR3 is TGTGCCAGCAGCCCCAGGACACCCAACACTGAAGCTTTCTTT. This translates into CASSPRTPNTEAFF.

This clone appeared many times. This CDR3 is CASSGTGWEQFF. The CDR3 nucleotides are TGTGCCAGCAGCGGTACGGGGTGGGAGCAGTTCTTC. The chain links TRBV9 to TRBJ2-1, with a possible D match to TRBD2 (5 bases). Germline V gives CDR1 SGDLS, CDR2 YYNGEE. There are 12 residues in the CDR3. V lost 3 bases and J lost 10, with 11 bases in between.

V is TRBV5-4 and J is TRBJ2-2; 10 nucleotides agree with TRBD2. Germline values: CDR1 SGHNT, CDR2 YYREEE (reference sequence). The CDR3 runs to 16 residues. After removal of 5 bases from V and 5 bases from J, the junction contained 9 bases not matched to a gene. Here the CDR3 DNA reads TGTGCCAGCAGGGCTGCTAGCGGGGGCCTTACCGGGGAGCTGTTTTTT. Residues: CASRAASGGLTGELFF.

The V gene is TRBV2, the J gene TRBJ1-6; maybe TRBD1 (6 bases). Germline CDR1 and CDR2: SNHLY and FYNNEI. Between the trimmed V and J ends, which lost 6 bases and 8 bases, there was a span of 14 bases. This CDR3 is 14 amino acids long. In DNA, the CDR3 is TGTGCCAGCAGCTTACAGGGCAAGTATTCACCCCTCCACTTT. This translates into CASSLQGKYSPLHF.

This clone was observed once. The gene calls are TRBV5-6 and TRBJ2-1, with 7 bases lining up with TRBD2. The ends lost 3 bases at V and 0 bases at J; junction bases unmatched: 3. The CDR3 contains 15 residues. Germline loops: CDR1 SGHDT, CDR2 YYEEEE. The CDR3 bases are TGTGCCAGCAGCTCGGGACTAAGCTCCTACAATGAGCAGTTCTTC. It is translated as CASSSGLSSYNEQFF.

V and J are TRBV9 and TRBJ1-5; D might be TRBD1 (6 bases). The V and J ends lost 4 bases and 1 base respectively, with 15 bases between them. Germline loops: CDR1 SGDLS, CDR2 YYNGEE. CDR3 size: 16 residues. DNA of the CDR3: TGTGCCAGCAGCACGGGGGGCCCCCTAAGCAATCAGCCCCAGCATTTT. This gives the protein CASSTGGPLSNQPQHF.